The rows below give T cell receptor beta chains drawn from one sample of a study of shared clonotypes between healthy human individuals. Only in-frame clones appear in the TCRdb table, and some are missing; sequencing was by immunoSEQ multiplex PCR. The top ten clones hold about 0.11% of a sample with around 600,000 clones, roughly 95% of them seen once. The sequenced sample consisted of naive CD8+ T cells sorted from blood. The receptors stem from a woman aged 25 to 39 in good health. Both conserved end residues are part of each CDR3. D genes are given only for firm matches. Clone size is not always given. Where it is, it says once, few, many or a class for expanded clones.

j_call d_call clone_size v_call cdr3_nt cdr3_aa
TRBJ2-7 . once TRBV7-9 TGTGCCAGCAGCCCCAACCTACGACTAGGAATTGGTGACGAGCAGTACTTC CASSPNLRLGIGDEQYF
TRBJ2-7 . . TRBV28 TGTGCCAGCAGCCCACCCCTCGCCGAGCAGTACTTC CASSPPLAEQYF
TRBJ1-2 TRBD1 . TRBV5-4 TGTGCCAGCAGCTTGGCAGGGGACAGAGCTAACTATGGCTACACCTTC CASSLAGDRANYGYTF
TRBJ2-3 TRBD2 . TRBV7-9 TGTGCCAGCAGCCTTAGCGGGATATCAGATACGCAGTATTTT CASSLSGISDTQYF
TRBJ2-5 TRBD2 . TRBV4-1 TGCGCCAGCAGCCCTAGCGGGGAAGAGACCCAGTACTTC CASSPSGEETQYF
TRBJ1-1 TRBD1 . TRBV4-1 TGCGCCAGCAGCCCCAAGACAGGGGCGGGAAACACTGAAGCTTTCTTT CASSPKTGAGNTEAFF
TRBJ1-1 . . TRBV28 TGTGCCAGCAGTTTGGAGGGGTCGAGCACTGAAGCTTTCTTT CASSLEGSSTEAFF
TRBJ2-5 . . TRBV6-6 TGTGCCAGCAGTTCTCAGGGTCAAGAGACCCAGTACTTC CASSSQGQETQYF
TRBJ1-5 TRBD1 . TRBV28 TGTGCCAGCCGGGACAGGGGAGGAAATCAGCCCCAGCATTTT CASRDRGGNQPQHF
TRBJ2-7 . . TRBV5-4 TGTGCCAGCAGCTTAAGAGGCAGCTACTACGAGCAGTACTTC CASSLRGSYYEQYF
TRBJ2-1 TRBD2 once TRBV29-1 TGCAGCGTTGACGAGACTAGCGGAGCCTACAATGAGCAGTTCTTC CSVDETSGAYNEQFF
TRBJ2-7 . . TRBV19 TGTGCCAGTAGTATGGTGGCAGGGGGGGGGTACGAGCAGTACTTC CASSMVAGGGYEQYF
TRBJ2-2 . once TRBV5-1 TGCGCCAGCAGCTTGGTTGGGGGGCCGCGAGACACCGGGGAGCTGTTTTTT CASSLVGGPRDTGELFF
TRBJ2-2 . . TRBV5-6 TGTGCCAGCAGCGTACACGGGGCTAGTGTTAGCACCGGGGAGCTGTTTTTT CASSVHGASVSTGELFF
TRBJ2-1 . . TRBV27 TGTGCCAGCAGAATAGGCCGCAATGAGCAGTTCTTC CASRIGRNEQFF